This TCR beta chain emerged from a study of shared T cell receptors in the human thymus. Here immunoSEQ multiplex PCR was the method, and the copy in TCRdb shows in-frame clones only, minus some. Among some 700,000 clones, 88% were seen once, and the ten largest hold 0.008% to 0.011%. The germline V gene encodes CDR1 MNHEY and CDR2 SMNVEV (reference sequence). The CDR3 runs to 16 residues. The V gene lost 5 bases and the J gene lost 2 bases, with 19 bases spanning the gap. This sample was shared with a second study, whose subject was human thymus T cells. That work states: Donors were healthy Finnish babies undergoing corrective operations for congenital heart defects. The source of the thymus tissue was resections taken during corrective heart surgery. Gene usage (both V and J) appeared biased in thymic and blood repertoires. Related research described strongly overlapping thymic repertoires in unrelated people.

The receptor's source is a boy younger than two with a congenital heart defect. The specimen was thymocytes. This chain links TRBV27 with TRBJ2-7, with D maybe TRBD2 (6 bases). Here the CDR3 DNA reads TGTGCCAGCAGTCTCCTTGGGGGGATCGGACCCTACGAGCAGTACTTC. It is translated as CASSLLGGIGPYEQYF.